This T cell receptor (beta chain) was profiled in a study of blood T cell repertoires in COVID-19. Across the study: The origin of the acute and convalescent COVID-19 samples was the United States, Italy and Spain.

Germline loops: CDR1 MNHEY, CDR2 SVGAGI. This CDR3 region has 14 residues. Trimming shortened V by 0 bases and J by 9 bases, and 12 bases separated the two germline ends. TCRdb's copy holds only in-frame clones and misses some; the assay was immunoSEQ multiplex PCR. The sample holds under 300,000 clones, roughly 84% seen once. This chain connects TRBV6-5 to TRBJ2-1; unclear D gene. The origin of this receptor is a man in his forties who had recovered from COVID-19. The specimen was peripheral blood. CDR3 sequence reads: CASSYSQDTAEQFF. The CDR3 coding sequence is TGTGCCAGCAGTTACTCGCAGGATACCGCTGAGCAGTTCTTC.